A selection of T cell receptor beta chains follows, all from one sample in a study of blood T cell repertoires in COVID-19. Clones were sequenced by immunoSEQ multiplex PCR, and TCRdb holds only the in-frame ones, with some missing. This sample yields tens of thousands of clones, of which approximately 82% are seen a single time; about 7% belongs to the top ten. Sequencing was performed on peripheral blood. These receptors all stem from a man over 45 with active or convalescent COVID-19. Both conserved end residues are part of each CDR3. The order of the fields is D gene, J gene, clone size, V gene, CDR3 DNA, CDR3 protein. A D gene is named only where the DNA matches it firmly. Clone sizes are given selectively: once, few, many, or a class where the clone is expanded.

- TRBJ1-6 - TRBV3-1/TRBV3-2 TGTGCCAGCAGCCAGAAGCACTATAATTCACCCCTCCACTTT CASSQKHYNSPLHF
TRBD1 TRBJ1-1 - TRBV6-5 TGTGCCAGCCGCGTTGGGGACAGGGGTGAAGCTTTCTTT CASRVGDRGEAFF
TRBD1 TRBJ2-3 - TRBV3-1/TRBV3-2 TGTGCCAGCAGCCATAGGGCAGGGGGAGCGGATACGCAGTATTTT CASSHRAGGADTQYF
- TRBJ2-7 - TRBV30 TGTGCCTGGAGCCGTAACAGCTACGAGCAGTACTTC CAWSRNSYEQYF
TRBD1 TRBJ2-7 - TRBV10-1 TGCGCCAGCAGTGAGGGGACAGGTGAGGGCTACGAGCAGTACTTC CASSEGTGEGYEQYF
- TRBJ1-5 few TRBV3-1/TRBV3-2 TGTGCCAGCAGCCAAGGTGTAAAGAGGGGGTATAGCAATCAGCCCCAGCATTTT CASSQGVKRGYSNQPQHF
TRBD2 TRBJ2-2 - TRBV27 TGTGCCAGCAGTAACTTAGCGGGGCCCAACACCGGGGAGCTGTTTTTT CASSNLAGPNTGELFF
- TRBJ2-6 - TRBV12-5 TGTGCTAGTGGTTTGCATACAGGGACGGAAGCTGGGGCCAACGTCCTGACTTTC CASGLHTGTEAGANVLTF
- TRBJ1-1 - TRBV5-6 TGTGCCAGCAGCTTACAGTACATGAACACTGAAGCTTTCTTT CASSLQYMNTEAFF
TRBD1 TRBJ2-4 few TRBV7-9 TGTGCCAGCAGCTTCGGACAGGGGGACCGGGACATTCAGTACTTC CASSFGQGDRDIQYF
TRBD2 TRBJ2-1 - TRBV28 TGTGCCAGCACCCAGTCCGGGACTAGACCCGACAATGAGCAGTTCTTC CASTQSGTRPDNEQFF
TRBD1 TRBJ2-3 - TRBV18 TGTGCCAGCTCACCACCCATGGGACAGGGAGATACGCAGTATTTT CASSPPMGQGDTQYF
TRBD1 TRBJ1-1 - TRBV30 TGTGCCTGGAGACGACAGGGGGCAGAGAACACTGAAGCTTTCTTT CAWRRQGAENTEAFF
TRBD1 TRBJ1-2 - TRBV28 TGTGCCAGCAGGTACGCGGGACAGGGTAATGGCTACACCTTC CASRYAGQGNGYTF
TRBD1 TRBJ2-5 - TRBV11-2 TGTGCCAGCAGCTCTGGATCGGGGACAGGGGGGCAAGAGACCCAGTACTTC CASSSGSGTGGQETQYF
TRBD1 TRBJ1-5 few TRBV10-2 TGCGCCAGCAGTGACTTCTTAACAGGGGGTAGAACTCAGCCCCAGCATTTT CASSDFLTGGRTQPQHF
- TRBJ1-1 - TRBV13 TGTGCCAGCAGCTTAAATGGCGGTCACACTGAAGCTTTCTTT CASSLNGGHTEAFF
- TRBJ2-1 many TRBV4-3 TGCGCCAGCAGCCAAGAGCAGGACAGATACAATGAGCAGTTCTTC CASSQEQDRYNEQFF
- TRBJ1-2 - TRBV6-5 TGTGCCAGCAGTTACGCCGGGGTGGGTGGCTACACCTTC CASSYAGVGGYTF
TRBD1 TRBJ2-5 - TRBV5-1 TGCGCCAGCAGCTGGACAGGGGAGGGGGAGACCCAGTACTTC CASSWTGEGETQYF
- TRBJ2-1 - TRBV28 TGTGCCAGCAGCACAGGAAGTTACAATGAGCAGTTCTTC CASSTGSYNEQFF
- TRBJ2-5 - TRBV5-1 TGCGCCAGCAGCTTCTCAGGGTCCGAGACCCAGTACTTC CASSFSGSETQYF
- TRBJ1-6 - TRBV21-1 TGTGCCAGCCGGGACAGGAGAGATAATTCACCCCTCCACTTT CASRDRRDNSPLHF
- TRBJ2-5 - TRBV5-1 TGCGCCAGCAGCATGGACTGGAGCCAAGAGACCCAGTACTTC CASSMDWSQETQYF
- TRBJ2-5 - TRBV3-1/TRBV3-2 TGTGCCAGCAGCCAAGAGGGGGGGGCCTTCGGAGAGACCCAGTACTTC CASSQEGGAFGETQYF